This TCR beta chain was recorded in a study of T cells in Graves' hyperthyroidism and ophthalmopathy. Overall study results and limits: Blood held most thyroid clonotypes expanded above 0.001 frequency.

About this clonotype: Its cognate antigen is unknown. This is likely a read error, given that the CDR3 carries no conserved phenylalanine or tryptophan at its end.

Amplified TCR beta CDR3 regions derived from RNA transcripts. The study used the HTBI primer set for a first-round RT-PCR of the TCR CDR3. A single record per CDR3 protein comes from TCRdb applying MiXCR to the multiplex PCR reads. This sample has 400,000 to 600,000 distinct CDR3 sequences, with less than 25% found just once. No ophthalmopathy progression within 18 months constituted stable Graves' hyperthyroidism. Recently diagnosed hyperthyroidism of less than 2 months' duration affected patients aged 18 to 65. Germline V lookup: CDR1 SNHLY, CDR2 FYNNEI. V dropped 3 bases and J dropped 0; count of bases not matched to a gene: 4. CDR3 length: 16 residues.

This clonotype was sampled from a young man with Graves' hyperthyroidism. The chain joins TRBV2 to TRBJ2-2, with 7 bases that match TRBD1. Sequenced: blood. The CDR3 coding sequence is TGTGCCAGCAGTGACGGGGACAGCGCGAACACCGGGGAGCTGTTTCTT. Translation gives CASSDGDSANTGELFL.